This T cell receptor beta chain was sequenced for a study of T cell responses to AZD1222 COVID-19 vaccine. Study results and limitations: Baseline serology detected seropositivity in only 5 to 7 AZD1222 recipients. Females made up more of the donors, who were largely white British, and clonal diversity may have come out too low. Repertoires were obtained solely post-peak T cell response.

The table came from immunoSEQ multiplex PCR; TCRdb's copy has only in-frame clones and leaves some out. The sample includes 120,000 to 150,000 clones, around nine tenths of them seen just once. Per germline, CDR1 LNHNV and CDR2 YYDKDF (reference sequence). Trimming removed 0 bases from V and 5 bases from J, with 11 bases in between. The CDR3 sequence is 15 residues long. Turning to this clone: The antigen is not known.

The sample consisted of peripheral blood, taken on day 0 of AZD1222 vaccination. The sequence was collected from an adult in good health. V gene TRBV15 combines with J gene TRBJ1-5, with D perhaps matching TRBD1 (6 bases). CDR3: CATSRELGGHQPQHF. For the CDR3, the DNA is TGTGCCACCAGCAGAGAGTTAGGGGGACATCAGCCCCAGCATTTT.